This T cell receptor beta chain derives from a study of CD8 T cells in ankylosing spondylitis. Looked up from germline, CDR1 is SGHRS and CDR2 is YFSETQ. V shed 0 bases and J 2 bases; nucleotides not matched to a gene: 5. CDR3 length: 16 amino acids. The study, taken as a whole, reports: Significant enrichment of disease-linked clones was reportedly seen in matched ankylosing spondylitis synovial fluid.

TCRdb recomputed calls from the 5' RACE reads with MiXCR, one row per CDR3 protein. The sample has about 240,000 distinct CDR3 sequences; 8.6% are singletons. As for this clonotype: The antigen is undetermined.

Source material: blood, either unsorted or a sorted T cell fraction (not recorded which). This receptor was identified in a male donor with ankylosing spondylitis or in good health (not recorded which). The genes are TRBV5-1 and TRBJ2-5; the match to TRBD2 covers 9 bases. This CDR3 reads CASSLALAGLQETQYF. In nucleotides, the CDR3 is TGCGCCAGCAGCTTGGCGCTAGCGGGACTACAAGAGACCCAGTACTTC.